This T cell receptor beta chain was identified in a study of blood T cell repertoires in COVID-19. About the research overall: Sites in the United States, Italy and Spain provided acute and convalescent COVID-19 samples. Nucleic acid was either cDNA or gDNA, and it came from T cells, B-cell-depleted T cells, or PBMCs.

V was cut by 0 bases and J by 1 base, with 15 bases left in between. CDR3 length: 17 residues. Germline assignment: CDR1 SGHRS and CDR2 YFSETQ. This clone was seen more than once but under ten times. Authors' analysis steps: Amplifying reference gene primers gave estimates of nucleated cell counts. Clones were read by immunoSEQ multiplex PCR, and TCRdb kept only the in-frame ones, dropping some. That table furnishes V, J and clone size, whereas the DNA furnished D and trimming. The sample has about 110,000 clones, 69% seen once. The V and J genes are TRBV5-1 and TRBJ2-3; weak D call: TRBD1 (5 bases). The TCR was taken from a man older than 75 with acute or convalescent COVID-19. Sequencing used peripheral blood. For the CDR3, the DNA is TGCGCCAGCAGCTTGGGTGCAGGGTCCCCCGGCACAGATACGCAGTATTTT. This sequence encodes CASSLGAGSPGTDTQYF.